Sequencing of this T cell receptor (beta chain) was carried out in a study of cytomegalovirus exposure and HLA in healthy donors. Study findings and constraints: Among TCR beta chains, those listed as cytomegalovirus-associated numbered fewer than 200. Rare TCR sequences dominated, though some public TCRs recurred in many donors.

TCRdb's copy holds only in-frame clones and misses some; the assay was immunoSEQ multiplex PCR. The table shows roughly 56,000 clones, with 75% to 95% occurring only once. On this clone: Its cognate antigen is unknown.

This CDR3 is built from 17 residues. Germline V CDR1 and CDR2: KGHSH, LQKENI. V was pared by 3 bases and J by 7 bases, with 13 bases of the junction left unmatched. The source of this sequence is a woman aged 30 to 39 in good health and CMV-seronegative. The sequencing sample was made of PBMCs. The rearrangement uses TRBV18 and TRBJ2-3; 10 nucleotides agree with TRBD2. The CDR3 protein is CASSPSSGLAEIYTQYF. The CDR3 coding sequence is TGTGCCAGCTCACCTTCCTCCGGACTAGCGGAGATTTATACGCAGTATTTT.